The entry below describes one T cell receptor beta chain. Its target is unknown. This sample is drawn from a study of T cells in Graves' hyperthyroidism and ophthalmopathy. The CDR3 regions of TCR beta were amplified from RNA transcripts. A set of HTBI primers served as the primers for a first-round RT-PCR of the TCR CDR3. TCRdb used MiXCR to reprocess the multiplex PCR reads, holding one entry per CDR3 protein. The sample has just over 550,000 distinct CDR3 sequences, 46% seen once. Germline loops: CDR1 SGHAT, CDR2 FQNNGV. V was shortened by 5 bases and J by 3 bases, with 17 bases between the two germline ends. This CDR3 has 15 amino acids. General study findings and limits: From stable hyperthyroidism, ophthalmopathy was separated by a 13 V-J model.

Aged 18 to 65, the patients had hyperthyroidism that was newly diagnosed and had lasted under 2 months. Not enrolled were patients with uncontrolled infection, other autoimmune disease, pregnancy or lactation. Diagnostic decisions used clinical symptoms, serum thyroxine and TRAb, thyroid ultrasound and orbital computed tomography. V gene TRBV11-2 combines with J gene TRBJ2-7; possibly TRBD2 for D (5 bases). Sequences were obtained from peripheral blood or thyroid tissue (not recorded which). This TCR came from a woman aged 18-30 years with Graves' hyperthyroidism. This CDR3 is CASSRAWLAHYEQYF. CDR3 coding DNA: TGTGCCAGCAGCCGTGCCTGGCTAGCCCACTACGAGCAGTACTTC.